The T cell receptor (beta chain) under discussion was sequenced for a study of blood T cell repertoires in COVID-19. Study details: The United States, Italy and Spain provided the acute and convalescent COVID-19 samples. The cDNA or gDNA used as material had been derived from T cells, B-cell-depleted T cells, or PBMCs.

How the authors handled the data: From reference gene primer amplification, estimates of nucleated cell counts were derived. TCRdb's copy holds only in-frame clones and misses some; the assay was immunoSEQ multiplex PCR. V, J and clone size are taken as reported in that table, and D and trimming were inferred from the DNA itself. The sample gives 60,000 to 90,000 clones, 74% of which show up once; just over 2.5% is in the top ten. V shed 3 bases and J 7 bases; nucleotides not matched to a gene: 6. Germline assignment: CDR1 LGHNA and CDR2 YSLEER. The CDR3 runs 14 residues. Sequencing was done on a sample of peripheral blood. This TCR was sampled from a human donor with acute or convalescent COVID-19. The donor label of this sample is uncertain. The chain combines TRBV4-3 with TRBJ1-1; the match to TRBD1 covers 9 bases. This chain's CDR3 is CASSQNRGRGEAFF. Written as DNA, the CDR3 is TGCGCCAGCAGCCAGAACAGGGGGCGTGGTGAAGCTTTCTTT.